These T cell receptor beta chains were read from a single sample in a study of T cell repertoires in cytomegalovirus infection. Their target antigens are unknown. TCRdb reanalysed the reads using MiXCR and keeps one entry per CDR3 protein. The table has roughly 920,000 distinct CDR3 sequences, around 31% seen once; the top ten hold over 11%. Sequenced here: cultured CD8+ T cells from PBMCs, sampled from culture after CMV antigen stimulation. Receptor source: a human donor in good health (CMV status not recorded). Some clones in this sample may be carry-over from other donors' samples. Both conserved end residues are part of each CDR3. The order of the fields is J gene, clone size, D gene, V gene, CDR3 DNA, CDR3 protein. The D gene is left open where the match is weak. Some rows mark clone size as missing; the rest say once, few, many or name a class of expanded clone.

>TRBJ1-2|-|-|TRBV6-1
TGTGCCAGCAGGGACAGTGGCTATGGCTACACCTTC
CASRDSGYGYTF
>TRBJ2-7|-|TRBD2|TRBV29-1
TGCAGCGTAAACGGACTAGCGGATACCTCCTACGAGCAGTACTTC
CSVNGLADTSYEQYF
>TRBJ2-3|-|TRBD2|TRBV20-1
TGCAGTGCTAGAGCCTCCGGACTAGCTAGGGATACGCAGTATTTT
CSARASGLARDTQYF
>TRBJ1-2|-|-|TRBV27
TGTGCCAGCAGTTTCGACTTTAACTATGGCTACACCTTC
CASSFDFNYGYTF
>TRBJ2-3|-|-|TRBV7-2
TGTGCCAGCAGTCACCCCCAGGCGTCCACAGATACGCAGTATTTT
CASSHPQASTDTQYF
>TRBJ2-5|-|TRBD2|TRBV6-1
TGTGCCAGCAGTGTCTGGGGACTAGTGAGCCAAGAGACCCAGTACTTC
CASSVWGLVSQETQYF
>TRBJ2-3|-|TRBD2|TRBV25-1
TGTGCCAGCAGTGAAGGGACTAGCGGGTTCAACACAGATACGCAGTATTTT
CASSEGTSGFNTDTQYF
>TRBJ1-1|once|-|TRBV18
TGTGCCAGCTCACCTGGAACTTATAGGAACATATTGTTAGGGTTCACTGAAGCTTTCTTT
CASSPGTYRNILLGFTEAFF
>TRBJ1-1|once|-|TRBV27
TGTGCCAGCAGTTTCTCGGGGGCTGGTGAAGCTTTCTTT
CASSFSGAGEAFF
>TRBJ2-5|-|TRBD2|TRBV10-3
TGTGCCATCGGGACTAGCGGGGGTCCGATGGTGGGGACCCAGTACTTC
CAIGTSGGPMVGTQYF
>TRBJ2-2|few|-|TRBV27
TGTGCCAGCAGTTTTACAGTAAACACCGGGGAGCTGTTTTTT
CASSFTVNTGELFF
>TRBJ2-1|-|-|TRBV6-8
TGTGCCAGCAGTGGTGGAGGTGTGGGCTTCTCCTACAATGAGCAGTTCTTC
CASSGGGVGFSYNEQFF
>TRBJ2-6|-|-|TRBV12-3/TRBV12-4
TGTGCCAGCAGTTTAGGGGGGCAGCACCGCTCTGGGGTCAACGTCCTGACTTTC
CASSLGGQHRSGVNVLTF
>TRBJ2-2|few|-|TRBV6-1
TGTGCCAGCAGTGAACTGGAGACAGGGAACACCGGGGAGCTGTTTTTT
CASSELETGNTGELFF
>TRBJ2-3|few|-|TRBV7-9
TGTGCCAGCAGCTCGGGAAGTACGCAGTATTTT
CASSSGSTQYF
>TRBJ1-2|-|TRBD1|TRBV6-8
TGTGTCAGCAGTCTCTACCAGGGACAGGGCTTTACCAAACAGGAGGGCTACACCTTC
CVSSLYQGQGFTKQEGYTF
>TRBJ1-1|-|-|TRBV27
TGTGCCAGCAGCGCCACCCCTCGGGGCACTGAAGCTTTCTTT
CASSATPRGTEAFF
>TRBJ1-2|-|TRBD1|TRBV9
TGTGCCAGCAGCGAGACAGGGATGATGGGCTACACCTTC
CASSETGMMGYTF
>TRBJ1-5|many|-|TRBV7-2
TGTGCCAGCAGCTGGGTCAGGGAGCAGCCCCAGCATTTT
CASSWVREQPQHF
>TRBJ1-1|-|-|TRBV7-8
TGTGCCAGCAGCTTTTTTACTGGGGGAGGCACTGAAGCTTTCTTT
CASSFFTGGGTEAFF
>TRBJ1-1|-|TRBD1|TRBV7-7
TGTGCTAGCAGCGTCGGGGGACAGGTTTATCTCGTATCGAGTGAAGCTTTCTTT
CASSVGGQVYLVSSEAFF
>TRBJ2-2|few|-|TRBV6-1
TGTGCCAGCAGGACTCAGGTCGGGGAGCTGTTTTTT
CASRTQVGELFF
>TRBJ2-7|few|TRBD1|TRBV27
TGTGCCAGCAGTCCCTCGAGGGGGCCCTACGAGCAGTACTTC
CASSPSRGPYEQYF
>TRBJ2-1|-|-|TRBV7-9
TGTGCCAGCAGCTCCTCCGGGGAAGGGAATCGGTTCAATGAGCAGTTCTTC
CASSSSGEGNRFNEQFF
>TRBJ2-2|many|-|TRBV4-1
TGCGCCAGCAGCCAGGCCGTCCGCACCGGGGAGCTGTTTTTT
CASSQAVRTGELFF
>TRBJ2-7|-|-|TRBV20-1
TGCAGTGCTAGGGTGAGCTCCTACGAGCAGTACTTC
CSARVSSYEQYF
>TRBJ2-1|-|TRBD2|TRBV2
TGTGCCAGCAGTGAAGGGACTAGCACCTACAATGAGCAGTTCTTC
CASSEGTSTYNEQFF
>TRBJ2-1|-|-|TRBV6-1
TGTGCCAGCAGTGAAGTGGGACGGTTGGGTGAGCAGTTCTTC
CASSEVGRLGEQFF
>TRBJ2-1|-|-|TRBV10-3
TGTGCCATCAGTGAGAGCCGTGAGCAGTTCTTC
CAISESREQFF
>TRBJ1-1|few|-|TRBV11-3
TGTGCCAGCAGCCCCCGGCACGGAGAGCGGGAGAACACTGAAGCTTTCTTT
CASSPRHGERENTEAFF